The rows below give T cell receptor beta chains drawn from one sample of a study of shared clonotypes between healthy human individuals. Measured with immunoSEQ multiplex PCR; TCRdb has only the in-frame clones, and not every one. Of 2 million to 2.5 million clones in the sample, approximately 96% were seen once. The material sequenced was naive CD4+ T cells sorted from blood. Receptors originate from a man between 18 and 35 years old in good health. Both conserved end residues are part of each CDR3. The D gene is left open where the match is weak. Clone size appears in some rows only: once, few, many, or a class for an expanded clone.

abundance	v_gene	j_gene	d_gene	CDR3nt	CDR3aa
-	TRBV4-1	TRBJ2-5	TRBD2	TGCGCCAGCAGCCAAATTGGACTAGCGGGGGAGACCCAGTACTTC	CASSQIGLAGETQYF
-	TRBV7-6	TRBJ2-7	TRBD2	TGTGCCAGCAGCTTAGTGGCTAGCGGGGGGCTGGACTACGAGCAGTACTTC	CASSLVASGGLDYEQYF
-	TRBV18	TRBJ2-2	-	TGTGCCAGCTCACCGCAGGGAACGAACACCGGGGAGCTGTTTTTT	CASSPQGTNTGELFF
-	TRBV6-6	TRBJ1-4	-	TGTGCCAGCAGTTATAATGAAAAACTGTTTTTT	CASSYNEKLFF
once	TRBV6-5	TRBJ1-6	-	TGTGCCAGCACCACGACTCTTGGGAGAAATTCACCCCTCCACTTT	CASTTTLGRNSPLHF
-	TRBV15	TRBJ1-1	TRBD1	TGTGCCACCAGCAGAGATCCAGGGGGCGCGAACACTGAAGCTTTCTTT	CATSRDPGGANTEAFF
-	TRBV2	TRBJ2-1	TRBD2	TGTGCCAGCAGTGTGCTAGCGGTTTTAACCCCCAATGAGCAGTTCTTC	CASSVLAVLTPNEQFF
-	TRBV11-2	TRBJ1-6	-	TGTGCCAGCAGCTTAGGGCCAGCTAATTCACCCCTCCACTTT	CASSLGPANSPLHF
-	TRBV5-1	TRBJ2-1	-	TGCGCCAGCAGCTCGAACCCTCTAGGTGAGCAGTTCTTC	CASSSNPLGEQFF
-	TRBV5-1	TRBJ2-5	TRBD1	TGCGCCAGCAGCTTGTCGGGGACAGCCCAAGAGACCCAGTACTTC	CASSLSGTAQETQYF
-	TRBV10-1	TRBJ2-3	TRBD1	TGCGCCAGCGGCCCGGACAGGTGGACGCAGTATTTT	CASGPDRWTQYF
-	TRBV18	TRBJ2-5	-	TGTGCCAGCTCACCAAACCGGGGAGTAGAGACCCAGTACTTC	CASSPNRGVETQYF
-	TRBV28	TRBJ1-2	-	TGTGCCAGCAGTTCAGTGGACGTTGGCTACACCTTC	CASSSVDVGYTF
-	TRBV2	TRBJ1-3	TRBD1	TGTGCCAGCAGTGAAGCGCTTCGGAGGGGGCCTGGAAACACCATATATTTT	CASSEALRRGPGNTIYF
-	TRBV30	TRBJ1-6	-	TGTGCCTGGAGAGGTAGTTATAATTCACCCCTCCACTTT	CAWRGSYNSPLHF
once	TRBV5-4	TRBJ2-3	-	TGTGCCAGCAGGCTACAGGGAGGCACAGATACGCAGTATTTT	CASRLQGGTDTQYF
-	TRBV27	TRBJ1-1	-	TGTGCCAGCAGTTTATCGACGGGTAGTGAAGCTTTCTTT	CASSLSTGSEAFF
-	TRBV7-9	TRBJ1-2	-	TGTGCCAGCAGCTTAGCACGGCAAATAACTAACTATGGCTACACCTTC	CASSLARQITNYGYTF
-	TRBV19	TRBJ2-3	TRBD2	TGTGCCAGTAGTACTTTAGGCGGGGGTAGCACAGATACGCAGTATTTT	CASSTLGGGSTDTQYF
-	TRBV25-1	TRBJ2-7	TRBD1	TGTGCCAGCAGCCTAGGACAGGGGGTCAACGAGCAGTACTTC	CASSLGQGVNEQYF
-	TRBV5-1	TRBJ1-3	TRBD1	TGCGCCAGCAGCTTGGAAGGGGGCCCTGGAAACACCATATATTTT	CASSLEGGPGNTIYF
-	TRBV14	TRBJ2-1	-	TGTGCCAGCAGCCGCCCCCGTACGCACAATGAGCAGTTCTTC	CASSRPRTHNEQFF
-	TRBV19	TRBJ2-1	-	TGTGCCAGTCGTGAGGGGAGATCCTACAATGAGCAGTTCTTC	CASREGRSYNEQFF
-	TRBV11-2	TRBJ1-5	-	TGTGCCAGCAGCTCTGGGGGCAGGCAGCCCCAGCATTTT	CASSSGGRQPQHF